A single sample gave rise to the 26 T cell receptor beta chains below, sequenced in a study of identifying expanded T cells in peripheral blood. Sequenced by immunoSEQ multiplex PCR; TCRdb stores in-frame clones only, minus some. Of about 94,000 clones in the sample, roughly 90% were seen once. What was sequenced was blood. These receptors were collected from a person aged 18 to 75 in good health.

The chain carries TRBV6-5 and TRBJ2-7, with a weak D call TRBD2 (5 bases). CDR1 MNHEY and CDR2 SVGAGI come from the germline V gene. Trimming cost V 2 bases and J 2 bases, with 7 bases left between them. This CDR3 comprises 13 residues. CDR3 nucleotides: TGTGCCAGCAGTTACCGGGGTGCCTACGAGCAGTACTTC. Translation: CASSYRGAYEQYF.

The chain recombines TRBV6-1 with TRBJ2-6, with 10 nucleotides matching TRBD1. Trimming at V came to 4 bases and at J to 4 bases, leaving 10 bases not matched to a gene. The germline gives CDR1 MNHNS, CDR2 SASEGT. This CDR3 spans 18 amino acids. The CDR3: CASSGRDRGVWGANVLTF. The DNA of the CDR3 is TGTGCCAGCAGTGGTCGGGACAGGGGAGTTTGGGGGGCCAACGTCCTGACTTTC.

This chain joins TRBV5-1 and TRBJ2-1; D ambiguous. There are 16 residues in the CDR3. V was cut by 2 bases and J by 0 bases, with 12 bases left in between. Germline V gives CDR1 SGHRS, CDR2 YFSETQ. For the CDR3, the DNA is TGCGCCAGCAGCTTTAGCAGACCGATCTCCTACAATGAGCAGTTCTTC. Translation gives CASSFSRPISYNEQFF.

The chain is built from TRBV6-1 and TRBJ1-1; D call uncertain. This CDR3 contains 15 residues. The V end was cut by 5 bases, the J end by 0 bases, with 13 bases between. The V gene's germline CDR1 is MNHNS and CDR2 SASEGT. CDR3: CASSLGLYMNTEAFF. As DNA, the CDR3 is TGTGCCAGCAGTTTGGGCCTATACATGAACACTGAAGCTTTCTTT.

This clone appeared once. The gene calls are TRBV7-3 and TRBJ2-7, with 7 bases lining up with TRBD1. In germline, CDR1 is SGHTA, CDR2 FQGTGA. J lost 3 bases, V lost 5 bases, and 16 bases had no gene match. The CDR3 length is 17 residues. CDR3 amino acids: CASSPWGQKGTIYEQYF. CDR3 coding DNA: TGTGCCAGCAGCCCCTGGGGACAGAAAGGAACAATCTACGAGCAGTACTTC.

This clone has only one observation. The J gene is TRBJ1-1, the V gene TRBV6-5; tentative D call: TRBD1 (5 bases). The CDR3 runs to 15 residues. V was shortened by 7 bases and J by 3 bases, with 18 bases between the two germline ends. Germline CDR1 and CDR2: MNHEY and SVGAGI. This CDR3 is CASNPSGEGHTEAFF. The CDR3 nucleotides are TGTGCCAGCAACCCGAGCGGGGAGGGGCACACTGAAGCTTTCTTT.

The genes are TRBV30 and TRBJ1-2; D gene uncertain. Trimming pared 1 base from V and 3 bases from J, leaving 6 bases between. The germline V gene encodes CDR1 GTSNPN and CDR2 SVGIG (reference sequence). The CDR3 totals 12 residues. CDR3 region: CAWSGGDYGYTF. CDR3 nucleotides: TGTGCCTGGAGTGGAGGTGACTATGGCTACACCTTC.

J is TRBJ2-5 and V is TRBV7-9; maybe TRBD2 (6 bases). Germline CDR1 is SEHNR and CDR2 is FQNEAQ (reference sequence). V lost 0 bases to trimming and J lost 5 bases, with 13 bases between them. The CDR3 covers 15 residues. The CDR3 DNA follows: TGTGCCAGCAGCTTAGCAGCTCCTCGGGGGGAGACCCAGTACTTC. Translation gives CASSLAAPRGETQYF.

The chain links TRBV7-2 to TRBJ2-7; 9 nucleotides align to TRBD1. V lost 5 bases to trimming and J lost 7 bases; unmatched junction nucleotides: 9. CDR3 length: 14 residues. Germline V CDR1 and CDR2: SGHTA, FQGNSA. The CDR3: CASSPDRGFGEQYF. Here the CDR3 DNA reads TGTGCCAGCAGCCCGGACAGGGGATTCGGGGAGCAGTACTTC.

CDR3 loop: CASSQERGVAPAFFDEQFF. The CDR3 DNA sequence: TGCGCCAGCAGCCAAGAACGAGGGGTGGCGCCGGCCTTTTTCGATGAGCAGTTCTTC. The rearrangement joins TRBV4-3 to TRBJ2-1; perhaps D is TRBD1 or TRBD2 (5 bases each). This CDR3 is 19 amino acids long. Trimming took 0 bases from V and 8 from J, leaving 26 bases between them. Germline loops: CDR1 LGHNA, CDR2 YSLEER.

Here the CDR3 DNA reads TGTGCCAGCAGCCCGGAGGGGCGGGGTGAAGCTTTCTTT. Translation gives CASSPEGRGEAFF. This rearrangement joins TRBV28 to TRBJ1-1, with a weak D call TRBD1 (5 bases). CDR1 is MDHEN, CDR2 SYDVKM, per germline. This CDR3 contains 13 residues. V lost 6 bases to trimming and J lost 7 bases, with 15 bases between them.

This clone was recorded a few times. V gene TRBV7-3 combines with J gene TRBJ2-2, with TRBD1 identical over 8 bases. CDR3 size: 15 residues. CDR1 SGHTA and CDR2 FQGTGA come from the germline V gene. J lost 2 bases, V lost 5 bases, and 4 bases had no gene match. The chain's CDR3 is CASSRQGTNTGELFF. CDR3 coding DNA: TGTGCCAGCAGCAGACAGGGGACCAACACCGGGGAGCTGTTTTTT.

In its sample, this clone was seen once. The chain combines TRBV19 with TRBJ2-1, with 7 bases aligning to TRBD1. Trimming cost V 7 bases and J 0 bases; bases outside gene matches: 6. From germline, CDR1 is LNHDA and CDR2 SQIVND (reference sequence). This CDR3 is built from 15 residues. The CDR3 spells CASTTGPFSYNEQFF. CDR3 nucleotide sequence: TGTGCCAGTACGACAGGGCCATTCTCCTACAATGAGCAGTTCTTC.

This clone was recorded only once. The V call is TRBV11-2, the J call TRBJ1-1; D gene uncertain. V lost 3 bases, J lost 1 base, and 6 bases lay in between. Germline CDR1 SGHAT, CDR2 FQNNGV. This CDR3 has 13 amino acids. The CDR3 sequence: CASSFAGNTEAFF. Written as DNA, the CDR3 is TGTGCCAGCAGCTTTGCAGGGAACACTGAAGCTTTCTTT.

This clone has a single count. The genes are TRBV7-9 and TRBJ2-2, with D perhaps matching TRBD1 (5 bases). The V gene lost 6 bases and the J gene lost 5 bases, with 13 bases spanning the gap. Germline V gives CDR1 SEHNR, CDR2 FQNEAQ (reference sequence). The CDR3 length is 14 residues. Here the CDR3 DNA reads TGTGCCAGCAGTTTAACTCAGGGAACCGGGGAGCTGTTTTTT. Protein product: CASSLTQGTGELFF.

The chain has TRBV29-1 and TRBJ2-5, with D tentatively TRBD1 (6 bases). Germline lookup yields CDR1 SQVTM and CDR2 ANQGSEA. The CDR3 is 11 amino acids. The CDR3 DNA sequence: TGCAGTTCAGGGGAGCTGGAGACCCAGTACTTC. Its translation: CSSGELETQYF.

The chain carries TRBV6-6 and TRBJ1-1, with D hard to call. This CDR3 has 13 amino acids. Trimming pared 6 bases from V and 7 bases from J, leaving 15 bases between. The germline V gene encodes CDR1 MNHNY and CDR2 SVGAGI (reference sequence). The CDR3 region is CASSTRSRREAFF. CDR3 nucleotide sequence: TGTGCCAGCAGCACCCGATCGCGTCGTGAAGCTTTCTTT.

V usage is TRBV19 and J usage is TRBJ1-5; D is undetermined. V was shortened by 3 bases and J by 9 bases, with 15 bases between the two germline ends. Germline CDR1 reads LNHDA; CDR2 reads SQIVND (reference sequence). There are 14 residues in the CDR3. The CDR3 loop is CASSISWGFWPQHF. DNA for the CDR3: TGTGCCAGTAGTATTTCTTGGGGTTTCTGGCCCCAGCATTTT. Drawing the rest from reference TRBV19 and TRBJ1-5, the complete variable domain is DGGITQSPKYLFRKEGQNVTLSCEQNLNHDAMYWYRQDPGQGLRLIYYSQIVNDFQKGDIAEGYSVSREKKESFPLTVTSAQKNPTAFYLCASSISWGFWPQHFGDGTRLSIL.

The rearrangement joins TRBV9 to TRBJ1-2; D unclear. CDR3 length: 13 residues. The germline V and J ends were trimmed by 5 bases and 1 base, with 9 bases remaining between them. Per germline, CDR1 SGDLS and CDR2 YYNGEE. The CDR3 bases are TGTGCCAGCAGTGATCGGGGTAACTATGGCTACACCTTC. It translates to CASSDRGNYGYTF. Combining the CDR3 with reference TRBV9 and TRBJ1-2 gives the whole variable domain DSGVTQTPKHLITATGQRVTLRCSPRSGDLSVYWYQQSLDQGLQFLIQYYNGEERAKGNILERFSAQQFPDLHSELNLSSLELGDSALYFCASSDRGNYGYTFGSGTRLTVV.

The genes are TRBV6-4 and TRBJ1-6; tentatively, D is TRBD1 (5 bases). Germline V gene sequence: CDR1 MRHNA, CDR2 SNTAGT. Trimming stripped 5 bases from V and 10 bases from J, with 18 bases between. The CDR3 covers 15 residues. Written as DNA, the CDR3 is TGTGCCAGCAGTTGGGACGGCAGGGAGGAGTCACCCCTCCACTTT. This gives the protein CASSWDGREESPLHF.

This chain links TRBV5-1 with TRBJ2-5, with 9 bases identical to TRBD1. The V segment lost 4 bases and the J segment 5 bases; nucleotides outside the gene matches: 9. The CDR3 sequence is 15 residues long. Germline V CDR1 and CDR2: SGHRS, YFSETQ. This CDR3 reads CASSTGQGPPETQYF. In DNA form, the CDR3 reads TGCGCCAGCAGCACGGGACAGGGTCCACCGGAGACCCAGTACTTC.

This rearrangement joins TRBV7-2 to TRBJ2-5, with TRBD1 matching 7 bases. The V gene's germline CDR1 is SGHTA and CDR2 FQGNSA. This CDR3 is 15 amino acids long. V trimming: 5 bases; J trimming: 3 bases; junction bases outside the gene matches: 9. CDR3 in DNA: TGTGCCAGCAGCAACGGTGCTGGGACAGAAGAGACCCAGTACTTC. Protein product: CASSNGAGTEETQYF.

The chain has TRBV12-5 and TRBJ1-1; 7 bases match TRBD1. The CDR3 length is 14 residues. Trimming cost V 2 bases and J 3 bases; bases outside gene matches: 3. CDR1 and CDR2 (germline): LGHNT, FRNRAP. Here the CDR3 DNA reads TGTGCTAGTGGTTTGTCAGGACAGGACACTGAAGCTTTCTTT. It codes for CASGLSGQDTEAFF.

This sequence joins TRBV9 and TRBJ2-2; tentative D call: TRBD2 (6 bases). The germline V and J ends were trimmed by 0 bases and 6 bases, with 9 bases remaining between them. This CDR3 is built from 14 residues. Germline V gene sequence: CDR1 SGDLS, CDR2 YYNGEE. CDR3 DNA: TGTGCCAGCAGCGTAGGGGGCGGGGCCGGGGAGCTGTTTTTT. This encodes CASSVGGGAGELFF.

CDR3 sequence reads: CASSTGGITEAFF. DNA of the CDR3: TGTGCCAGCAGTACCGGGGGGATTACTGAAGCTTTCTTT. This chain uses TRBV25-1 with TRBJ1-1, with D perhaps TRBD1 (5 bases). Germline values: CDR1 MGHDK, CDR2 SYGVNS. Deletions cut 5 bases from V and 5 bases from J, with 12 bases between. This CDR3 spans 13 amino acids.

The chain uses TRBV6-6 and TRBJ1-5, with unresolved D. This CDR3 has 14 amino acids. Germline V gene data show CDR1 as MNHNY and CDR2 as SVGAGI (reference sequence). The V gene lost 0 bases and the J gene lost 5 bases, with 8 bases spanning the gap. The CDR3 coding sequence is TGTGCCAGCAGTTACTCGGGCGGGGATCAGCCCCAGCATTTT. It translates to CASSYSGGDQPQHF.